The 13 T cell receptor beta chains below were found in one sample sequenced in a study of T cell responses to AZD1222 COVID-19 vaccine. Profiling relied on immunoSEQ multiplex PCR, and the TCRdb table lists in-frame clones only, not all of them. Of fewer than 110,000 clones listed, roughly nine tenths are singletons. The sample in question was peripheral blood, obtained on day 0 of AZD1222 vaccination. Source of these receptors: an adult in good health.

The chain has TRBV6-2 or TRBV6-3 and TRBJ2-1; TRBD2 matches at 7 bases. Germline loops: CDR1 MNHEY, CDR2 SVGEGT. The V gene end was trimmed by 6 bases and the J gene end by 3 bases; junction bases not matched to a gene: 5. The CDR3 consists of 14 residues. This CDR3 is CASSHRGVYNEQFF. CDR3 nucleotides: TGTGCCAGCAGCCATCGGGGGGTCTACAATGAGCAGTTCTTC.

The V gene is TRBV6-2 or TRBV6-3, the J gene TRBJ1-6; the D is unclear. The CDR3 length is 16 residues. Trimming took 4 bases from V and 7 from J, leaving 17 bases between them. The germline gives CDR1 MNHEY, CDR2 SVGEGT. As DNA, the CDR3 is TGTGCCAGCAGTTCCCGGGGTGGAGGACGCAATTCACCCCTCCACTTT. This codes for CASSSRGGGRNSPLHF.

This CDR3 reads CASSLGLSTGELFF. In nucleotides, the CDR3 is TGTGCCAGCAGCTTAGGGCTTAGCACCGGGGAGCTGTTTTTT. The J gene is TRBJ2-2, the V gene TRBV7-3; D ambiguous. This CDR3 has 14 amino acids. CDR1 SGHTA and CDR2 FQGTGA come from the germline V gene. V dropped 2 bases and J dropped 4 bases, with 8 bases sitting between them.

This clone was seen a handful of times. CDR3 residues: CASSVDYRGNTEAFF. DNA of the CDR3: TGTGCCAGCAGCGTAGATTACAGGGGGAACACTGAAGCTTTCTTT. The V and J genes are TRBV9 and TRBJ1-1, with TRBD1 matching 7 bases. The V segment lost 0 bases and the J segment 1 base; nucleotides outside the gene matches: 3. CDR1 and CDR2 from the germline V gene are SGDLS and YYNGEE. The CDR3 is 15 amino acids. The full variable domain, its missing parts supplied by reference TRBV9 and TRBJ1-1, is DSGVTQTPKHLITATGQRVTLRCSPRSGDLSVYWYQQSLDQGLQFLIQYYNGEERAKGNILERFSAQQFPDLHSELNLSSLELGDSALYFCASSVDYRGNTEAFFGQGTRLTVV.

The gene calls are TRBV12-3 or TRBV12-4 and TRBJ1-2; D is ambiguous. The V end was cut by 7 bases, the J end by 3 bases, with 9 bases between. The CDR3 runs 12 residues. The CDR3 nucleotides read TGTGCCAGCACTCCCGATTACTATGGCTACACCTTC. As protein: CASTPDYYGYTF.

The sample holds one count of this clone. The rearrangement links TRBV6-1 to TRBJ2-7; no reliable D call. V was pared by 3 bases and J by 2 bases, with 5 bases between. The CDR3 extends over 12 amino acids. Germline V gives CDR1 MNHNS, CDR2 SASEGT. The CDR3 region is CASSDGPYEQYF. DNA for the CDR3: TGTGCCAGCAGTGACGGGCCCTACGAGCAGTACTTC.

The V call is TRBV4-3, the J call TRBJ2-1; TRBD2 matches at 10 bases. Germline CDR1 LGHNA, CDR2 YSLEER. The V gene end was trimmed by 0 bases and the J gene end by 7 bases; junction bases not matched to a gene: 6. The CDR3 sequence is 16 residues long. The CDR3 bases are TGCGCCAGCAGCCAAGACAGCGGGGGGGCTGTTAATGAGCAGTTCTTC. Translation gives CASSQDSGGAVNEQFF.

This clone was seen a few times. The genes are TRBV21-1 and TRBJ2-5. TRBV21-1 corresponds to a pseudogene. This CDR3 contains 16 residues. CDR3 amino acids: CASSNPRYRAQETQYF. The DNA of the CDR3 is TGTGCCAGCAGCAACCCTAGGTATCGGGCACAAGAGACCCAGTACTTC.

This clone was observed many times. CDR3 amino acids: CASSAPRGGLTF. CDR3 in DNA: TGTGCCAGCAGTGCCCCCCGAGGGGGCCTAACCTTC. The genes are TRBV28 and TRBJ1-2; 7 nucleotides align to TRBD1. The germline CDR1 and CDR2 sequences are MDHEN and SYDVKM. This CDR3 is built from 12 residues. The junction had 11 bases not matched to a gene; V was cut back by 5 bases and J by 14 bases.

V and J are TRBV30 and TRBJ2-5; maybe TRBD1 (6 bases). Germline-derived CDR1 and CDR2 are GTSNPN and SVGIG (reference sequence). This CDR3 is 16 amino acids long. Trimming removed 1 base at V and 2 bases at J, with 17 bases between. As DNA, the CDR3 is TGTGCCTGGAGTGGCCGTACCCGGACAGCACAAGAGACCCAGTACTTC. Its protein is CAWSGRTRTAQETQYF.

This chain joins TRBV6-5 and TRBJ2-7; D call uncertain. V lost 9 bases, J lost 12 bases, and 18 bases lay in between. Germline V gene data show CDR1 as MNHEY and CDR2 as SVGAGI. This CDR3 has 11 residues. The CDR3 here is CASGAGKKGYF. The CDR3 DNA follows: TGTGCCAGTGGTGCAGGAAAGAAGGGGTACTTC.

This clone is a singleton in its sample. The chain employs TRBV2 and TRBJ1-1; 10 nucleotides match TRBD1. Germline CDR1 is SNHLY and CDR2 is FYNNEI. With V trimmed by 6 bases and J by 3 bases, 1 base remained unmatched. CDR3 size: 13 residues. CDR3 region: CASRDRGYTEAFF. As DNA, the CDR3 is TGTGCCAGCAGGGACAGGGGGTACACTGAAGCTTTCTTT. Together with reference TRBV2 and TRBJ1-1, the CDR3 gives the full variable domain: EPEVTQTPSHQVTQMGQEVILRCVPISNHLYFYWYRQILGQKVEFLVSFYNNEISEKSEIFDDQFSVERPDGSNFTLKIRSTKLEDSAMYFCASRDRGYTEAFFGQGTRLTVV.

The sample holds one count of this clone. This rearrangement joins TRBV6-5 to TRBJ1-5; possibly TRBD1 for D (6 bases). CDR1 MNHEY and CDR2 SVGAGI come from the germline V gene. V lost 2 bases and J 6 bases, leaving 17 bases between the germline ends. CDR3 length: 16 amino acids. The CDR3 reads CASSYVASGVPQPQHF. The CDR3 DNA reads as TGTGCCAGCAGTTACGTGGCGTCAGGGGTACCTCAGCCCCAGCATTTT.